Sequencing of this T cell receptor beta chain was carried out in a study of regulatory T cells in long-lasting Graves disease. Time point of the sample: newly diagnosed GD, antithyroid drugs for less than 3 months. There was RNA extracted from PBMCs, and the TCR library was made from it. A volume of around 8.7 milliliters of peripheral blood was collected in EDTA tubes. Building of the TCR beta libraries involved iRepertoire HTBI primers and Arm-PCR of CDR3 regions. From the multiplex PCR reads, TCRdb called clonotypes with MiXCR, one entry per CDR3 protein. The table shows 400,000 to 650,000 distinct CDR3 sequences, with about 16% occurring only once. This clonotype has at least ten counts. Trimming left V 5 bases short and J 4 bases short, with 11 bases between. Germline CDR1 reads LGHDT; CDR2 reads YNNKEL (reference sequence). The CDR3 covers 13 residues. These records were also assigned to another study, of T cells in Graves' hyperthyroidism and ophthalmopathy. That study reports: Onset of ophthalmopathy came a median about 6.5 months after the model predicted it.

The chain is built from TRBV3-1 and TRBJ1-1; D unclear. Sequencing used peripheral blood mononuclear cells (PBMCs), obtained at new diagnosis, from a patient treated with antithyroid drugs. This TCR came from a middle-aged woman with Graves disease. CDR3 loop: CASSLVEGTEAFF. The CDR3 coding sequence is TGTGCCAGCAGCTTAGTGGAGGGCACTGAAGCTTTCTTT.